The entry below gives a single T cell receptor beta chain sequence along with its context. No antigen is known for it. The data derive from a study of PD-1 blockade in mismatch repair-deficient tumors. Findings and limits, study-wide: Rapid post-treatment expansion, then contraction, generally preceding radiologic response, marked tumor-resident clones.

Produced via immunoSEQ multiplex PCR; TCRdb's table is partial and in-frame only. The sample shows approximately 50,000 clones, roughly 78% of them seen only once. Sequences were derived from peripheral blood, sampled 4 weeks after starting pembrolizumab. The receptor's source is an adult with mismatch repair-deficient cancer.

The CDR3 sequence: CASSQEMGTTEAFF. In DNA, the CDR3 is TGCGCCAGCAGCCAAGAAATGGGGACAACTGAAGCTTTCTTT. The V call is TRBV4-1, the J call TRBJ1-1; TRBD1 might be the D (6 bases). Per germline, CDR1 MGHRA and CDR2 YSYEKL. The CDR3 extends over 14 amino acids. Between the trimmed V and J ends, which lost 0 bases and 5 bases, there was a span of 10 bases.